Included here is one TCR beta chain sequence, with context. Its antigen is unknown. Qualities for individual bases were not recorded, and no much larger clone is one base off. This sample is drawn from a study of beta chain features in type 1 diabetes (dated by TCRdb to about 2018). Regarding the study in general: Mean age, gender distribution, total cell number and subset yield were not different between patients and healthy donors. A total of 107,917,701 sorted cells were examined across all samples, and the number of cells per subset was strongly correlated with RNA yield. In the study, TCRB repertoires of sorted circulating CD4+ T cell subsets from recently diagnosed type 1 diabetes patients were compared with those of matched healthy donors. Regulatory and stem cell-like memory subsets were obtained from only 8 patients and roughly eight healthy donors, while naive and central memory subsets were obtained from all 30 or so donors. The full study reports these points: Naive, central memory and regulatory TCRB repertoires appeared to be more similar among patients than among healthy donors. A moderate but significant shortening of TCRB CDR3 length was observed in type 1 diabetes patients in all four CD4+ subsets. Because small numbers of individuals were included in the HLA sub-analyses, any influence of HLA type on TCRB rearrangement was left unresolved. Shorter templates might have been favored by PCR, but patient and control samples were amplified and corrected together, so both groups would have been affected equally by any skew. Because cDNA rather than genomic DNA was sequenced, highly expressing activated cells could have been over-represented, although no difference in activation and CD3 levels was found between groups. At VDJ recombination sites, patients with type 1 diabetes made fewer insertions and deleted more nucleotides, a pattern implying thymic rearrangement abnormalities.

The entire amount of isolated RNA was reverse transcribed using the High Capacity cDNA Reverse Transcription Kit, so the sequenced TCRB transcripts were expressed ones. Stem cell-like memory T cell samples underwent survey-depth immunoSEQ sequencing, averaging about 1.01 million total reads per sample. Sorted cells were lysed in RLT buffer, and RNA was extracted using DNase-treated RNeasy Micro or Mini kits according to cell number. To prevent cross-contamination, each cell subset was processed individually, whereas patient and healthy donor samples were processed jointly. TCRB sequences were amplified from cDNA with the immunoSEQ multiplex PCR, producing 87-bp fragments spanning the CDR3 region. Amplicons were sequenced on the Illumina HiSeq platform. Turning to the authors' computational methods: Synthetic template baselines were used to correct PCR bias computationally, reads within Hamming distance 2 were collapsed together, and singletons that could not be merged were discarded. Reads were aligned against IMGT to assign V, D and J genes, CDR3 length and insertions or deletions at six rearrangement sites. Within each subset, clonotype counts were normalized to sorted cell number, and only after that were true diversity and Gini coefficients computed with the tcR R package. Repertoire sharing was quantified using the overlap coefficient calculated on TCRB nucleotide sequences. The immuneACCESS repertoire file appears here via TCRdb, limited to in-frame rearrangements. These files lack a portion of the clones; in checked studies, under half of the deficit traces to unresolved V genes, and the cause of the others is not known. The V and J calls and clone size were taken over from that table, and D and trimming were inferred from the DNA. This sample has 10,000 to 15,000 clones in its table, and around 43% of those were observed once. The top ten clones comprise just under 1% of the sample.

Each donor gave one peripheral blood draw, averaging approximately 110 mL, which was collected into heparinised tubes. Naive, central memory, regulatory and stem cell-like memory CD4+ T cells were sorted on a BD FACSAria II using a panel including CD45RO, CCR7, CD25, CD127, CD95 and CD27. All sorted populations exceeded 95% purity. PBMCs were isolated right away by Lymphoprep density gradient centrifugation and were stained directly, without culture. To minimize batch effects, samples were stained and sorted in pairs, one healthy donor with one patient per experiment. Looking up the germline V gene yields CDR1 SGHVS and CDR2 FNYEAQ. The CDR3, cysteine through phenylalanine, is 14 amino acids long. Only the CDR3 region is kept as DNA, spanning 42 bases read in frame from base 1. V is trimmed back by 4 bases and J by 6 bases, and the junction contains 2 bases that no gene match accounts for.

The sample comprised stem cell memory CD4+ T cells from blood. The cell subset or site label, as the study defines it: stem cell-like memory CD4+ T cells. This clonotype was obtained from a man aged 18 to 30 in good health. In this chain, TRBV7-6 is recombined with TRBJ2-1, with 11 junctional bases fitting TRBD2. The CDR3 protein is CASSSGLAVNEQFF. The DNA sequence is TGTGCCAGCAGCTCGGGACTAGCGGTCAATGAGCAGTTCTTC.